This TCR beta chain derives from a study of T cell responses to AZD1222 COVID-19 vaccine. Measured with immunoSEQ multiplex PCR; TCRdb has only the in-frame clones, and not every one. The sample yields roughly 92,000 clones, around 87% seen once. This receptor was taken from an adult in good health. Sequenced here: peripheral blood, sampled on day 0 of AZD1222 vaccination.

Written as DNA, the CDR3 is TGTGCCACCAGCAGAGGGACGACAGGGAGACTAGCGGGGGGGACTACGCAGTATTTT. Protein product: CATSRGTTGRLAGGTTQYF. The chain links TRBV15 to TRBJ2-3, with 14 bases identical to TRBD2. This CDR3 is built from 19 residues. Looked up from germline, CDR1 is LNHNV and CDR2 is YYDKDF (reference sequence). Trimming at V came to 1 base and at J to 8 bases, leaving 14 bases not matched to a gene.